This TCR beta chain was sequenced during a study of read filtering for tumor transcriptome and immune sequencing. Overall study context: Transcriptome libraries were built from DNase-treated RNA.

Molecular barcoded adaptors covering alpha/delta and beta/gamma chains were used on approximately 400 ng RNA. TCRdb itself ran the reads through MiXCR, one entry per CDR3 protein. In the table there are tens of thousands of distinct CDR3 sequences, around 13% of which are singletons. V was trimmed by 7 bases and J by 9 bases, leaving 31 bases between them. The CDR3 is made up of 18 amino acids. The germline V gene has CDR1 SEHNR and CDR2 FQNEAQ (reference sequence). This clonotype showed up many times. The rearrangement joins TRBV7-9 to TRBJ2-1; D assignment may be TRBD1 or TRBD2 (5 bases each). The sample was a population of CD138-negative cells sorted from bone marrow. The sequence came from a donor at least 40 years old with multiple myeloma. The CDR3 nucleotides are TGTGCCAGCACCCAGCAGGTGGCCGGGGCGAGGGTAGATAGTGAGCAGTTCTTC. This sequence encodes CASTQQVAGARVDSEQFF. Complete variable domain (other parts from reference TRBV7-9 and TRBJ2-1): DTGVSQNPRHKITKRGQNVTFRCDPISEHNRLYWYRQTLGQGPEFLTYFQNEAQLEKSRLLSDRFSAERPKGSFSTLEIQRTEQGDSAMYLCASTQQVAGARVDSEQFFGPGTRLTVL.